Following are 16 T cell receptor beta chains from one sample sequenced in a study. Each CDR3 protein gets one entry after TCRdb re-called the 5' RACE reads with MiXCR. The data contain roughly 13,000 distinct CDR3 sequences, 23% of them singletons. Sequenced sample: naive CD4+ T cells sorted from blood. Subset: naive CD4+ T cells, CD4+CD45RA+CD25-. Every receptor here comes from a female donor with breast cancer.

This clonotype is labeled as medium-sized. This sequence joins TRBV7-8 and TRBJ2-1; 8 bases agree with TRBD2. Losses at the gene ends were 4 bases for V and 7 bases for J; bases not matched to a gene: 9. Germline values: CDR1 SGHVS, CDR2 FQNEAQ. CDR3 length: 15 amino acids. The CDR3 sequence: CASSSPVAGGNEQFF. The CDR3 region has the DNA TGTGCCAGCAGCTCCCCTGTTGCGGGAGGAAATGAGCAGTTCTTC.

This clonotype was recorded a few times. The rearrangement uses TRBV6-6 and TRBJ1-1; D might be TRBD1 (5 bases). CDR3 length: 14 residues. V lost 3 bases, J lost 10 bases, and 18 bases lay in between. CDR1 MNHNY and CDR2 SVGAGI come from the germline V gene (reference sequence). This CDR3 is CASSYGPGGKGAFF. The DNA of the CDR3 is TGTGCCAGCAGTTATGGTCCCGGGGGGAAAGGAGCTTTCTTT.

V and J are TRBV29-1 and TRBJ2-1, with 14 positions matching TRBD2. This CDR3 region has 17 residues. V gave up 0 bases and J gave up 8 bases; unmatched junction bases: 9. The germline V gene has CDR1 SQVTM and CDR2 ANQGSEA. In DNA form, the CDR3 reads TGCAGCGTTGAAGATCAGACTAGCGGGAGGGCCTTGGATGAGCAGTTCTTC. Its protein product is CSVEDQTSGRALDEQFF.

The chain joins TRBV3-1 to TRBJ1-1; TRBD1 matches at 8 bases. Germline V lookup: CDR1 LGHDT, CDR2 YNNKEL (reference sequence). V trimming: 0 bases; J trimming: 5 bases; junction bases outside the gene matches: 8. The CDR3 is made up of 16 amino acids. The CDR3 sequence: CASSQDLTGVRTEAFF. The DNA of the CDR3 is TGTGCCAGCAGCCAAGACTTGACAGGGGTTAGGACTGAAGCTTTCTTT.

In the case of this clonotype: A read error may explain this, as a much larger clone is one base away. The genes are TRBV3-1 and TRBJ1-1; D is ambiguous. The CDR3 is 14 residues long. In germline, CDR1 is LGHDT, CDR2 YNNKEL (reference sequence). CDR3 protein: CVSSQEARNTEAFF. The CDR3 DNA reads TGTGTCAGCAGCCAAGAGGCACGGAACACTGAAGCTTTCTTT. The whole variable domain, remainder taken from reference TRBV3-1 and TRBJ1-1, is DTAVSQTPKYLVTQMGNDKSIKCEQNLGHDTMYWYKQDSKKFLKIMFSYNNKELIINETVPNRFSPKSPDKAHLNLHINSLELGDSAVYFCVSSQEARNTEAFFGQGTRLTVV.

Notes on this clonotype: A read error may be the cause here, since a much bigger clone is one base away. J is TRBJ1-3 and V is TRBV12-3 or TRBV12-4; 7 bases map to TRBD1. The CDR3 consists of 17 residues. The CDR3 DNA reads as TGTGCCAGCAGTTTACCCAGGGGGGGCGGCTCTGGAGACACCATATATTTT. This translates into CASSLPRGGGSGDTIYF.

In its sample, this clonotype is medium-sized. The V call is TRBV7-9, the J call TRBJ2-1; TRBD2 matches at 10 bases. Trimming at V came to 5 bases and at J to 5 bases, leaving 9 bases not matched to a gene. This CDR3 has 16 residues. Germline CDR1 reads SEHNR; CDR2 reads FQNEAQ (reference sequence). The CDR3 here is CASSHRAGGPNNEQFF. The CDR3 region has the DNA TGTGCCAGCAGCCACCGAGCGGGAGGGCCCAACAATGAGCAGTTCTTC.

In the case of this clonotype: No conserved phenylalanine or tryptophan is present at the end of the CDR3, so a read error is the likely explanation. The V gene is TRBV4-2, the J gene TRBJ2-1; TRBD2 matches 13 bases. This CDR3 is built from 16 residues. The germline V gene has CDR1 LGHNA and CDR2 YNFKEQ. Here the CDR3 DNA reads TGCGCCAGCAGCCAAGGCGGACTAGCGGGAGAGGGTGAGCAGTTCCTC. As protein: CASSQGGLAGEGEQFL.

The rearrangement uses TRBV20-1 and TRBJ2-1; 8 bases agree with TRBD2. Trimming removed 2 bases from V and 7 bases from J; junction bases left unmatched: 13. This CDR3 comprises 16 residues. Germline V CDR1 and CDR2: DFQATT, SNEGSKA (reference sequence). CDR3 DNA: TGCAGTGCTAGACCCAGACTAGCGAGAATGGGGAATGAGCAGTTCTTC. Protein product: CSARPRLARMGNEQFF.

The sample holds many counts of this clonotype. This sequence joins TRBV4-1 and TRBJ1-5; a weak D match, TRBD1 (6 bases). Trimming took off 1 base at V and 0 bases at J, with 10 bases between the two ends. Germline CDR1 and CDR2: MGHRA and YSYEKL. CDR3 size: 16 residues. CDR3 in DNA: TGCGCCAGCAGCCAAGCCGGGACACCTAGCAATCAGCCCCAGCATTTT. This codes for CASSQAGTPSNQPQHF.

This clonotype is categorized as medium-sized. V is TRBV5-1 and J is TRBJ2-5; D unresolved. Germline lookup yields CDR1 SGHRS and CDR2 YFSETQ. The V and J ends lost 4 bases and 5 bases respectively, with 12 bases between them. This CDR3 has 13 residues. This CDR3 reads CASSHDPRETQYF. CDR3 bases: TGCGCCAGCAGCCACGACCCTAGGGAGACCCAGTACTTC. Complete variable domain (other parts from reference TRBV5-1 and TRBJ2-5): KAGVTQTPRYLIKTRGQQVTLSCSPISGHRSVSWYQQTPGQGLQFLFEYFSETQRNKGNFPGRFSGRQFSNSRSEMNVSTLELGDSALYLCASSHDPRETQYFGPGTRLLVL.

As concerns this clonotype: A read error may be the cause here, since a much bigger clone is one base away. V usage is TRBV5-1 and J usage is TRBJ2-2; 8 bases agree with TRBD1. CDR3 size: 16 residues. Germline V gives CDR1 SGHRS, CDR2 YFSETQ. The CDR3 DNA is TGCACCAGCAGCTACGGTGACAGGGGCGGGACCGGGGAGCTGTTTTTT. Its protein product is CTSSYGDRGGTGELFF.

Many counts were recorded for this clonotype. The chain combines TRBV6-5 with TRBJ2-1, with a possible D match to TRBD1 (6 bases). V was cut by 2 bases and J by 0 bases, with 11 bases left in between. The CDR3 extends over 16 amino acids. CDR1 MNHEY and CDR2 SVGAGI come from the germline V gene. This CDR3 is CASSYGSGASYNEQFF. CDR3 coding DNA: TGTGCCAGCAGTTACGGATCAGGGGCCTCCTACAATGAGCAGTTCTTC.

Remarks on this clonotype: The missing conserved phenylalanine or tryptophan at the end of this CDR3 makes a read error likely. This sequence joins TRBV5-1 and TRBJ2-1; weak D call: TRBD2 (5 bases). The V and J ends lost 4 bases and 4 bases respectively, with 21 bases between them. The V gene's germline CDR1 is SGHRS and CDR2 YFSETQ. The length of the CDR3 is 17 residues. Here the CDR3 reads CASSMAGYGLAYNEQFI. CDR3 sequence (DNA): TGCGCCAGCAGCATGGCAGGATACGGACTGGCATACAATGAGCAGTTCATC.

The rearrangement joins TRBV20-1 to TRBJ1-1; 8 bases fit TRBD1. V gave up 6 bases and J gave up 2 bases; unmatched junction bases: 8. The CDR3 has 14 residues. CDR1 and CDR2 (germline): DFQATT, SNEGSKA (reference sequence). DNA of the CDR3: TGCAGTGCCACTCCAGGGGGCTTCAACACTGAAGCTTTCTTT. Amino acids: CSATPGGFNTEAFF.

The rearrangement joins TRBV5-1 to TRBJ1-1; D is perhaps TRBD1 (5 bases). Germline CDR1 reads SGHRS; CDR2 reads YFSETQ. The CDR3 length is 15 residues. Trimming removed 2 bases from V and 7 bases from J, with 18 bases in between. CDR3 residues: CASSLPGPGVLEAFF. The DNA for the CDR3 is TGCGCCAGCAGCTTACCGGGGCCGGGGGTTCTTGAAGCTTTCTTT.